The 27 T cell receptor beta chains below were found in one sample sequenced in a study of regulatory T cells in long-lasting Graves disease. Investigators prepared the TCR beta libraries by applying iRepertoire HTBI primers and Arm-PCR of CDR3 regions. TCRdb redid the calling of the multiplex PCR reads with MiXCR, one entry per CDR3 protein. The table has almost 450,000 distinct CDR3 sequences, around 17% seen once. Time point in this sample: newly diagnosed GD, antithyroid drugs for less than 3 months. Isolated PBMC RNA provided the starting material for the TCR library. These sequences were also reported in another study, on T cells in Graves' hyperthyroidism and ophthalmopathy.

Material: peripheral blood mononuclear cells (PBMCs), obtained at new diagnosis, from a patient treated with antithyroid drugs. These receptors all stem from a woman younger than 45 with Graves disease.

CDR3 in DNA: TGCGCCAGCAGCTCCGACAGGGCGAGAGGAAACACCATATATTTT. This codes for CASSSDRARGNTIYF. The chain combines TRBV5-1 with TRBJ1-3, with 7 nucleotides matching TRBD1. Germline assignment: CDR1 SGHRS and CDR2 YFSETQ. V lost 3 bases, J lost 4 bases, and 7 bases stayed unmatched. The CDR3 extends over 15 amino acids.

This clonotype was seen only a few times. V is TRBV5-4 and J is TRBJ1-1, with D unclear. The CDR3 spans 12 residues. Germline V gene data show CDR1 as SGHNT and CDR2 as YYREEE (reference sequence). The V end lost 2 bases, the J end lost 3 bases, and 5 bases lay between the germline ends. The CDR3 loop is CASSLPDTEAFF. CDR3 sequence (DNA): TGTGCCAGCAGCTTACCGGACACTGAAGCTTTCTTT.

This clonotype was picked up many times. This chain joins TRBV20-1 and TRBJ2-7; the D gene could be TRBD1 or TRBD2 (5 bases each). Germline V gene sequence: CDR1 DFQATT, CDR2 SNEGSKA (reference sequence). The germline V and J ends were trimmed by 2 bases and 4 bases, with 12 bases remaining between them. This CDR3 spans 13 amino acids. DNA for the CDR3: TGCAGTGCTAGACGGGACCGATATTACGAGCAGTACTTC. It encodes CSARRDRYYEQYF.

In its sample, this clonotype was seen a few times. The J gene is TRBJ2-3, the V gene TRBV5-6; 10 positions match TRBD1. The length of the CDR3 is 17 residues. Germline CDR1 and CDR2: SGHDT and YYEEEE. Germline trimming cut 0 bases from V and 2 bases from J; bases unmatched to any gene: 6. The CDR3 loop is CASSLDPGTGVTDTQYF. CDR3 DNA: TGTGCCAGCAGCTTGGACCCCGGGACAGGGGTCACAGATACGCAGTATTTT. Using reference TRBV5-6 and TRBJ2-3 for the parts outside the CDR3, the full variable domain is DAGVTQSPTHLIKTRGQQVTLRCSPKSGHDTVSWYQQALGQGPQFIFQYYEEEERQRGNFPDRFSGHQFPNYSSELNVNALLLGDSALYLCASSLDPGTGVTDTQYFGPGTRLTVL.

At least ten counts were recorded for this clonotype. The chain links TRBV27 to TRBJ2-3; 12 nucleotides align to TRBD2. V lost 5 bases to trimming and J lost 2 bases; unmatched junction nucleotides: 5. Germline CDR1 and CDR2: MNHEY and SMNVEV (reference sequence). The CDR3 length is 16 residues. CDR3 residues: CASSTRTSGDTDTQYF. DNA of the CDR3: TGTGCCAGCAGTACCAGGACTAGCGGGGACACAGATACGCAGTATTTT.

This clonotype was recorded many times. This chain joins TRBV6-1 and TRBJ2-1; TRBD2 matches 8 bases. The V and J ends lost 6 bases and 7 bases, in that order; junction bases with no gene match: 14. Per the germline V gene, CDR1 is MNHNS and CDR2 is SASEGT. This CDR3 has 16 residues. CDR3 in DNA: TGTGCCAGCAGCGAGCAGCAGGAGCGGGAGTTTAATGAGCAGTTCTTC. This gives the protein CASSEQQEREFNEQFF.

The CDR3 DNA sequence: TGTGCCAGTGCGAGGCGGATTGGCACAGATACGCAGTATTTT. Translated, it gives CASARRIGTDTQYF. This chain links TRBV19 with TRBJ2-3; D not resolved. The length of the CDR3 is 14 residues. V was pared by 8 bases and J by 1 base, with 13 bases between. Germline V gene data show CDR1 as LNHDA and CDR2 as SQIVND (reference sequence).

In this sample, this clonotype turned up a few times. This chain uses TRBV20-1 with TRBJ2-2, with 11 bases matching TRBD1. The V and J ends lost 0 bases and 4 bases, in that order; junction bases with no gene match: 7. The germline gives CDR1 DFQATT, CDR2 SNEGSKA (reference sequence). This CDR3 has 17 amino acids. DNA for the CDR3: TGCAGTGCTAGAGACCCCGGACAGGGGGCTTCCACCGGGGAGCTGTTTTTT. The encoded protein is CSARDPGQGASTGELFF.

This clonotype occurred many times. The chain employs TRBV27 and TRBJ2-2; D is possibly TRBD1 (5 bases). The length of the CDR3 is 14 residues. Germline V gene lookup returns CDR1 MNHEY and CDR2 SMNVEV (reference sequence). Trimming removed 8 bases from V and 2 bases from J, with 12 bases in between. DNA of the CDR3: TGTGCCAGCGGCGACAGTATCAACACCGGGGAGCTGTTTTTT. Translation: CASGDSINTGELFF.

This clonotype was seen at least ten times. The gene calls are TRBV20-1 and TRBJ2-7; D tentatively fits TRBD1 or TRBD2 (5 bases each). Per germline, CDR1 DFQATT and CDR2 SNEGSKA (reference sequence). This CDR3 contains 12 residues. The germline V and J ends were trimmed by 0 bases and 3 bases, with 6 bases remaining between them. The CDR3 bases are TGCAGTGCTAGAGAGGGGGTCTACGAGCAGTACTTC. It encodes CSAREGVYEQYF.

There are many counts of this clonotype. The rearrangement uses TRBV28 and TRBJ1-6, with D maybe TRBD1 (6 bases). Trimming cost V 2 bases and J 10 bases, with 18 bases left between them. CDR1 is MDHEN and CDR2 is SYDVKM in the germline V gene. CDR3 length: 16 residues. The CDR3 region is CASSLPRRDIGSPLHF. The CDR3 DNA sequence: TGTGCCAGCAGTTTACCTCGCCGGGACATAGGATCACCCCTCCACTTT.

This chain joins TRBV7-9 and TRBJ1-2, with TRBD1 identical over 9 bases. The CDR3 sequence is 17 residues long. The V and J ends lost 2 bases and 4 bases, in that order; junction bases with no gene match: 11. CDR1 SEHNR and CDR2 FQNEAQ come from the germline V gene (reference sequence). The CDR3 spells CASSLKNRGRNFYGYTF. The CDR3 DNA reads as TGTGCCAGCAGCTTAAAAAACAGGGGGCGGAATTTCTATGGCTACACCTTC.

CDR3 loop: CASSSAVANTGELFF. As DNA, the CDR3 is TGTGCCAGCAGCTCAGCGGTAGCGAACACCGGGGAGCTGTTTTTT. The chain carries TRBV7-9 and TRBJ2-2, with D perhaps TRBD2 (5 bases). The CDR3 is 15 amino acids. The germline gives CDR1 SEHNR, CDR2 FQNEAQ (reference sequence). The V gene lost 4 bases and the J gene lost 0 bases, with 9 bases spanning the gap.

This clonotype was observed a few times. The chain is built from TRBV7-9 and TRBJ2-1, with D unresolved. The germline V gene encodes CDR1 SEHNR and CDR2 FQNEAQ (reference sequence). The CDR3 is made up of 12 amino acids. Trimming removed 2 bases from V and 9 bases from J, with 8 bases in between. CDR3 coding DNA: TGTGCCAGCAGCTTAATCAGTGGTGAGCAGTTCTTC. The encoded protein is CASSLISGEQFF.

In its sample, this clonotype was seen many times. The V gene is TRBV2, the J gene TRBJ1-6, with a tentative D call TRBD1 (5 bases). The germline V and J ends were trimmed by 1 base and 7 bases, with 11 bases remaining between them. The CDR3 loop spans 15 amino acids. CDR1 and CDR2 (germline): SNHLY, FYNNEI. In nucleotides, the CDR3 is TGTGCCAGCAGTGAAGTTGTTCAGGGAAATTCACCCCTCCACTTT. This gives the protein CASSEVVQGNSPLHF.

This clonotype was counted at least ten times. V gene TRBV12-3 or TRBV12-4 combines with J gene TRBJ1-1; 7 bases are shared with TRBD1. With V trimmed by 8 bases and J by 6 bases, 12 bases remained unmatched. This CDR3 comprises 14 residues. In DNA form, the CDR3 reads TGTGCCAGCTGCGGGACAGTCACGATGGCTGAAGCTTTCTTT. Protein product: CASCGTVTMAEAFF.

This sequence joins TRBV2 and TRBJ2-1; 16 bases align to TRBD2. The germline CDR1 and CDR2 sequences are SNHLY and FYNNEI. V gave up 8 bases and J gave up 5 bases; unmatched junction bases: 9. The CDR3 length is 17 residues. The CDR3 is CASCWGLAGGPDNEQFF. The CDR3 nucleotides read TGTGCCAGCTGTTGGGGACTAGCGGGAGGGCCCGACAATGAGCAGTTCTTC.

This chain uses TRBV9 with TRBJ2-5; D is possibly TRBD1 (6 bases). Germline CDR1 reads SGDLS; CDR2 reads YYNGEE. Trimming removed 0 bases at V and 4 bases at J, with 10 bases between. This CDR3 contains 14 residues. The CDR3 loop is CASSVGQAGETQYF. CDR3 DNA: TGTGCCAGCAGCGTAGGACAGGCTGGAGAGACCCAGTACTTC.

In its sample, this clonotype was seen a few times. The chain is built from TRBV4-3 and TRBJ2-1, with TRBD2 identical over 14 bases. CDR3 length: 19 amino acids. CDR1 LGHNA and CDR2 YSLEER come from the germline V gene. The V and J ends lost 1 base and 7 bases, in that order; junction bases with no gene match: 12. The CDR3 spells CASSQAPRTSGRISNEQFF. The CDR3 DNA is TGCGCCAGCAGCCAAGCCCCGAGGACTAGCGGGAGGATTAGTAATGAGCAGTTCTTC.

This clonotype was recorded at least ten times. CDR3 coding DNA: TGTGCCAGCAGCTTGGGTTTTGGACTAGCGTCGCAAGATACGCAGTATTTT. Its translation is CASSLGFGLASQDTQYF. The genes are TRBV11-1 and TRBJ2-3, with 9 bases fitting TRBD2. The CDR3 consists of 17 residues. The germline V gene has CDR1 SGHAT and CDR2 FQDESV (reference sequence). J gave up 5 bases and V 3 bases, and 12 bases lay outside the gene matches.

Points on this clonotype: This sequence may be a read error, since a much larger clone differs from it by one base. This sequence joins TRBV3-1 and TRBJ1-2, with D uncertain. This CDR3 has 12 amino acids. Germline CDR1 and CDR2: LGHDT and YNNKEL (reference sequence). Here the CDR3 DNA reads TGTGCCAGCAGCCAAGATGTCTATGGCTACGCCTTC. Protein product: CASSQDVYGYAF.

This clonotype was found many times. The chain is built from TRBV7-2 and TRBJ2-5, with 8 bases that match TRBD2. Per the germline V gene, CDR1 is SGHTA and CDR2 is FQGNSA. The CDR3 covers 14 residues. With 2 bases clipped from V and 3 bases from J, the junction kept 2 bases outside the gene matches. The CDR3 DNA sequence: TGTGCCAGCAGCTTACCACTAGCGGAAGAGACCCAGTACTTC. This encodes CASSLPLAEETQYF.

V gene TRBV28 combines with J gene TRBJ2-3; the D is unclear. The CDR3 length is 13 residues. V shed 6 bases and J shed 4 bases, with 11 bases lying between them. Germline V gene data show CDR1 as MDHEN and CDR2 as SYDVKM. The CDR3 here is CASRENRADTQYF. For the CDR3, the DNA is TGTGCCAGCAGAGAAAACAGAGCAGATACGCAGTATTTT.

Details on this clonotype: A clone one base away is much larger, so this may be a read error. The V gene is TRBV28, the J gene TRBJ1-2, with D uncertain. Germline lookup yields CDR1 MDHEN and CDR2 SYDVKM. CDR3 size: 11 residues. The CDR3 here is CASGLNYGCTF. CDR3 nucleotides: TGTGCCAGCGGTCTAAACTATGGCTGCACCTTC.

This rearrangement joins TRBV6-5 to TRBJ2-1; TRBD2 agrees at 13 bases. The germline CDR1 and CDR2 sequences are MNHEY and SVGAGI. Trimming removed 2 bases from V and 8 bases from J; junction bases left unmatched: 3. CDR3 size: 15 residues. Here the CDR3 DNA reads TGTGCCAGCAGTTACGGGACTAGCGGGGCGGATGAGCAGTTCTTC. It translates to CASSYGTSGADEQFF.

This clonotype was detected ten times or more. The V and J genes are TRBV11-3 and TRBJ2-7; TRBD1 aligns across 7 bases. Germline CDR1 and CDR2: SGHNT and YENEEA. The CDR3 extends over 11 amino acids. Unmatched junction bases numbered 3, after V lost 4 bases and J lost 9 bases. The CDR3 loop is CASSSDRVQYF. Written as DNA, the CDR3 is TGTGCCAGCAGCTCCGACAGGGTGCAGTACTTC.

The chain recombines TRBV3-1 with TRBJ2-1; perhaps TRBD1 as D (5 bases). CDR1 is LGHDT and CDR2 is YNNKEL in the germline V gene (reference sequence). This CDR3 comprises 13 residues. V was pared by 2 bases and J by 6 bases, with 8 bases between. Here the CDR3 DNA reads TGTGCCAGCAGCCAAAGGGGCAGCAATGAGCAGTTCTTC. This sequence encodes CASSQRGSNEQFF.